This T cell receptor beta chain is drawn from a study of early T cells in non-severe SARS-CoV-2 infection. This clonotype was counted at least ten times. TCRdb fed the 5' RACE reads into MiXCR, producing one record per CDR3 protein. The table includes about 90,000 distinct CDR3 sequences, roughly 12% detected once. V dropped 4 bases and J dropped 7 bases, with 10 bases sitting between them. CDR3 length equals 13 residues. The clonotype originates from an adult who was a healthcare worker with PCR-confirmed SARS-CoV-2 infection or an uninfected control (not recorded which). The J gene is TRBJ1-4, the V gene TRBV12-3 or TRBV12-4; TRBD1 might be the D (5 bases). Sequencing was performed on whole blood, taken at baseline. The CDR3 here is CASSYTGTEKLFF. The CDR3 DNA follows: TGTGCCAGCAGTTATACGGGGACTGAAAAACTGTTTTTT.